What follows are 6 T cell receptor beta chains derived from one specimen sequenced in a study of blood T cell repertoires in COVID-19. Only in-frame clones appear in the TCRdb table, and some are missing; sequencing was by immunoSEQ multiplex PCR. Here the sample spans around 140,000 clones, around 89% being singletons. Sequenced sample: peripheral blood. These TCRs come from a man aged 45-65 years with active or convalescent COVID-19.

This sequence joins TRBV5-1 and TRBJ2-3, with TRBD1 matching over 8 bases. Germline V gives CDR1 SGHRS, CDR2 YFSETQ. V gave up 4 bases and J gave up 2 bases; unmatched junction bases: 9. The CDR3 consists of 16 residues. CDR3 sequence: CASSIQDREATDTQYF. Written as DNA, the CDR3 is TGCGCCAGCAGCATCCAGGACAGGGAGGCCACAGATACGCAGTATTTT.

The genes are TRBV23-1 and TRBJ1-1, with D uncertain. TRBV23-1 belongs to the ORF category, with a function that is uncertain. CDR3 length equals 12 residues. V lost 7 bases and J lost 0, with 6 bases in between. The CDR3 nucleotides read TGCGCCAGCATGAAGCTGAACACTGAAGCTTTCTTT. Its protein product is CASMKLNTEAFF.

This chain uses TRBV5-1 with TRBJ1-6; D is unclear. Germline assignment: CDR1 SGHRS and CDR2 YFSETQ. V lost 4 bases and J lost 9, with 11 bases in between. CDR3 size: 13 residues. CDR3 protein: CASSPGGSSPLHF. The CDR3 DNA follows: TGCGCCAGCAGCCCGGGAGGGAGTTCACCCCTCCACTTT. The variable domain in full, with the rest retrieved from reference TRBV5-1 and TRBJ1-6, is KAGVTQTPRYLIKTRGQQVTLSCSPISGHRSVSWYQQTPGQGLQFLFEYFSETQRNKGNFPGRFSGRQFSNSRSEMNVSTLELGDSALYLCASSPGGSSPLHFGNGTRLTVT.

CDR3: CATSVSSYNEQFF. DNA for the CDR3: TGTGCCACTAGCGTGAGCTCCTACAATGAGCAGTTCTTC. The chain uses TRBV3-1 (or the pseudogene TRBV3-2) and TRBJ2-1; D possibly corresponds to TRBD2 (6 bases). Trimming took off 10 bases at V and 0 bases at J, with 10 bases between the two ends. Germline CDR1 LGHDT, CDR2 YNNKEL (reference sequence). This CDR3 contains 13 residues.

The gene calls are TRBV5-1 and TRBJ2-2; 8 bases are shared with TRBD2. CDR3 length: 18 amino acids. With 5 bases clipped from V and 0 bases from J, the junction kept 12 bases outside the gene matches. From germline, CDR1 is SGHRS and CDR2 YFSETQ. CDR3 sequence reads: CASSWRVTSGANTGELFF. The CDR3 bases are TGCGCCAGCAGTTGGCGGGTAACTAGCGGAGCGAACACCGGGGAGCTGTTTTTT.

J is TRBJ2-2 and V is TRBV5-1; the match to TRBD1 covers 7 bases. The germline V gene encodes CDR1 SGHRS and CDR2 YFSETQ. The CDR3 is 14 residues long. The J segment lost 3 bases and the V segment lost 3 bases, leaving 2 bases of the junction unmatched. The CDR3 reads CASSYRGDTGELFF. CDR3 DNA: TGCGCCAGCAGCTACAGGGGTGACACCGGGGAGCTGTTTTTT.